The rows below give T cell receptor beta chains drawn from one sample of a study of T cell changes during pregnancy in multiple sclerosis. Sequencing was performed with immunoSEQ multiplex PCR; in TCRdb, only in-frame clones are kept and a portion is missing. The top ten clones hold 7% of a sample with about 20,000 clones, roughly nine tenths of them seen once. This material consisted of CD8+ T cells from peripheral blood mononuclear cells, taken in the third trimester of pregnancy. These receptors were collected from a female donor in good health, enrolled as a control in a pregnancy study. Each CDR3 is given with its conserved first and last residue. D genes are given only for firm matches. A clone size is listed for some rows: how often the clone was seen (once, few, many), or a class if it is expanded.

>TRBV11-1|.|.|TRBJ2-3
CASSLAQGLTDTQYF
TGTGCCAGCAGCTTAGCGCAGGGACTCACAGATACGCAGTATTTT
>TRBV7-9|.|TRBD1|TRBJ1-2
CASSLGTGVYGYTF
TGTGCCAGCAGCTTAGGGACAGGGGTTTATGGCTACACCTTC
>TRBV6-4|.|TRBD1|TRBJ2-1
CASSDSTGGNEQFF
TGTGCCAGCAGTGACTCGACAGGGGGCAATGAGCAGTTCTTC
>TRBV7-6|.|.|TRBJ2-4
CASSPGALAKNIQYF
TGTGCCAGCAGCCCAGGGGCCCTAGCCAAAAACATTCAGTACTTC
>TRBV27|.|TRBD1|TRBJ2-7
CASSFAGTGGEQYF
TGTGCCAGCAGTTTCGCCGGGACAGGGGGCGAGCAGTACTTC
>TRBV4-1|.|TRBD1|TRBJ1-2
CASSQDRGEYGYTF
TGCGCCAGCAGCCAAGACAGGGGGGAGTATGGCTACACCTTC
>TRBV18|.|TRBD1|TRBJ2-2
CASSPETGGRTGELFF
TGTGCCAGCTCACCCGAAACAGGGGGCAGGACCGGGGAGCTGTTTTTT
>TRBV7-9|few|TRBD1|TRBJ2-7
CASSLATGTGGAYEQYF
TGTGCCAGCAGCTTAGCTACCGGGACAGGGGGCGCCTACGAGCAGTACTTC
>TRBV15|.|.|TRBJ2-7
CATADRSYEQYF
TGTGCCACCGCAGACAGATCCTACGAGCAGTACTTC
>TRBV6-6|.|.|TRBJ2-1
CASSGRRGEQFF
TGTGCCAGCAGTGGAAGGAGGGGTGAGCAGTTCTTC
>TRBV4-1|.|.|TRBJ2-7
CASSQEPRPSYEQYF
TGCGCCAGCAGCCAGGAGCCCCGGCCCTCCTACGAGCAGTACTTC
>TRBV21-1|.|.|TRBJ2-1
CASSNSGSPHAYNEQFF
TGTGCCAGCAGCAATAGCGGGAGTCCTCACGCCTACAATGAGCAGTTCTTC
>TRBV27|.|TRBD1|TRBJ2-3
CASSQTQGRTDTQYF
TGTGCCAGCAGCCAGACACAGGGGCGCACAGATACGCAGTATTTT
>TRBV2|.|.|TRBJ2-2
CASSVALTGELFF
TGTGCCAGCAGTGTCGCACTCACCGGGGAGCTGTTTTTT
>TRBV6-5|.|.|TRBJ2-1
CASSQATSSYNEQFF
TGTGCCAGCAGCCAAGCGACCAGCTCCTACAATGAGCAGTTCTTC
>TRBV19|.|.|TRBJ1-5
CASSISLNSNQPQHF
TGTGCCAGTAGTATCTCTTTAAATAGCAATCAGCCCCAGCATTTT
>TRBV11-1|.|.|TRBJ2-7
CASSLVGSSYEQYF
TGTGCCAGCAGCTTAGTCGGGAGCTCCTACGAGCAGTACTTC
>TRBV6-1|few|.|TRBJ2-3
CASSEDGGGPDTQYF
TGTGCCAGCAGTGAAGACGGAGGCGGACCAGATACGCAGTATTTT
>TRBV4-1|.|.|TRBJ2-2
CASRRIRATGELFF
TGCGCCAGCAGACGAATCAGGGCCACCGGGGAGCTGTTTTTT
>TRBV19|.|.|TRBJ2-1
CASSAGTLALYNEQFF
TGTGCCAGTAGTGCGGGAACGCTAGCGCTATACAATGAGCAGTTCTTC
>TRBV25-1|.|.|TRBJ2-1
CASSELVGRTYNEQFF
TGTGCCAGCAGTGAATTAGTGGGCCGTACCTACAATGAGCAGTTCTTC
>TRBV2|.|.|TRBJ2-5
CASRRPGQQWETQYF
TGTGCCAGCCGCCGACCTGGCCAACAGTGGGAGACCCAGTACTTC
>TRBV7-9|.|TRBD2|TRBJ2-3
CASSLVPGLAGPGTDTQYF
TGTGCCAGCAGCTTAGTTCCGGGACTAGCAGGTCCTGGCACAGATACGCAGTATTTT
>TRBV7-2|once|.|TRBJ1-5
CASSFNRGNQPQHF
TGTGCCAGCAGCTTTAACCGAGGCAATCAGCCCCAGCATTTT
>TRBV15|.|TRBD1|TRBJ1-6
CATSRVIGGDDSPLHF
TGTGCCACCAGCAGAGTCATAGGGGGCGATGATTCACCCCTCCACTTT
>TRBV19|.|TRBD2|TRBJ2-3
CASSPSPPRGAPDTQYF
TGTGCCAGTAGTCCCTCCCCACCGCGGGGGGCCCCAGATACGCAGTATTTT
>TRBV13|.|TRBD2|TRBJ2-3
CASSRGGYGTDTQYF
TGTGCCAGCTCCCGGGGGGGCTACGGCACAGATACGCAGTATTTT
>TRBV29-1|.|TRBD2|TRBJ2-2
CSVALAGDYTGELFF
TGCAGCGTCGCCTTAGCGGGGGACTACACCGGGGAGCTGTTTTTT
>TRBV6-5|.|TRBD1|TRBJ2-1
CASSSGTVSYNEQFF
TGTGCCAGCAGTTCGGGGACAGTCTCCTACAATGAGCAGTTCTTC
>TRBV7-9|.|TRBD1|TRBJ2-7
CASSPTAGQGFDEQYF
TGTGCCAGCAGCCCTACCGCGGGACAGGGCTTCGACGAGCAGTACTTC
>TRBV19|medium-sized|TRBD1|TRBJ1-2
CAKGRDSNYGYTF
TGTGCCAAGGGACGGGACAGTAACTATGGCTACACCTTC
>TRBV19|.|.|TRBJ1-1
CASSPGGGYTEAFF
TGTGCCAGTAGTCCTGGAGGCGGGTACACTGAAGCTTTCTTT
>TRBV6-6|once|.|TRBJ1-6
CASSPTQGRSPLHF
TGTGCCAGCAGTCCTACACAGGGCCGATCACCCCTCCACTTT
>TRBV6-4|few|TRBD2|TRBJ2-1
CASSDSNSGSYNEQFF
TGTGCCAGCAGTGACTCGAATAGCGGGTCCTACAATGAGCAGTTCTTC
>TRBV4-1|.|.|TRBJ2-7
CASSQDEGVRSYEQYF
TGCGCCAGCAGCCAAGACGAAGGAGTCAGAAGCTACGAGCAGTACTTC
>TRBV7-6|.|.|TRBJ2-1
CASSLFGRSHEQFF
TGTGCCAGCAGCCTCTTCGGTCGGTCCCATGAGCAGTTCTTC
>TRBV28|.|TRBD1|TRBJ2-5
CASSFDPTQGMFHGRQETQYF
TGTGCCAGCAGTTTTGACCCCACACAGGGGATGTTCCACGGACGTCAAGAGACCCAGTACTTC
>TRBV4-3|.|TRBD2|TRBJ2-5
CASSQGGRGSLETQYF
TGCGCCAGCAGCCAAGGCGGGAGAGGGAGCTTGGAGACCCAGTACTTC
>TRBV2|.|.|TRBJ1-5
CASSAMKGGGDQPQHF
TGTGCCAGCAGTGCGATGAAGGGGGGAGGGGATCAGCCCCAGCATTTT
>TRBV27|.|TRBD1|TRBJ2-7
CASTRRWDSPYSEQYF
TGTGCCAGCACCCGTAGGTGGGACAGTCCTTACTCCGAGCAGTACTTC
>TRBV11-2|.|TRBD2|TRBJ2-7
CASSLRTSLANEQYF
TGTGCCAGCAGCCTCAGGACTAGCCTGGCCAACGAGCAGTACTTC
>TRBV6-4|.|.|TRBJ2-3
CASSPQGSSTDTQYF
TGTGCCAGCAGCCCCCAAGGGAGTAGCACAGATACGCAGTATTTT
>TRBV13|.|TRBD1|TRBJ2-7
CASSWRTGNNEQYF
TGTGCCAGCAGCTGGCGGACAGGGAACAACGAGCAGTACTTC
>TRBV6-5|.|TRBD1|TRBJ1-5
CASKTGNQPQHF
TGTGCCAGCAAGACAGGGAATCAGCCCCAGCATTTT
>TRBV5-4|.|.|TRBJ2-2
CASSLWGLAPGELFF
TGTGCCAGCAGCTTGTGGGGGCTAGCCCCTGGGGAGCTGTTTTTT